This is a list of T cell receptor beta chains from one sample in a study of shared clonotypes between healthy human individuals. The method was immunoSEQ multiplex PCR; TCRdb's version includes in-frame clones alone and lacks a portion of them. The sample lists some 1,900,000 clones; about 95% were seen once. Sequencing was performed on naive CD8+ T cells sorted from blood. The source is a man between 18 and 29 years old in good health. CDR3s include the opening cysteine and the closing phenylalanine or tryptophan. The D gene is left open where the match is weak. Size is stated for part of the rows, as once, few or many counts, or as a class when the clone is expanded.

>NA|TRBJ1-6|once|TRBV7-2
TGTGCCAGCAGCCCTGGACTGACAAATTCACCCCTCCACTTT
CASSPGLTNSPLHF
>NA|TRBJ1-2|NA|TRBV13
TGTGCCAGCAGCCCCCTCGGCTCCTCAGGGGATGGTGGCTACACCTTC
CASSPLGSSGDGGYTF
>TRBD2|TRBJ2-4|NA|TRBV13
TGTGCCAGCAGCCCCAGACTAGCGGACCTAGCCAAAAACATTCAGTACTTC
CASSPRLADLAKNIQYF
>NA|TRBJ2-2|NA|TRBV12-5
TGTGCTAGTGGTTTATCGTTGGGGTACGCGAACACCGGGGAGCTGTTTTTT
CASGLSLGYANTGELFF
>NA|TRBJ2-7|NA|TRBV7-9
TGTGCCAGCAGCCCCAACTCGATCCGTCTCGAGCAGTACTTC
CASSPNSIRLEQYF
>TRBD2|TRBJ2-2|NA|TRBV5-1
TGCGCCAGCAGCAGGACTAGCGGGGGGCAAACCGGGGAGCTGTTTTTT
CASSRTSGGQTGELFF
>TRBD1|TRBJ1-1|NA|TRBV2
TGTGCCAGCAGGGACAGGGGGCGGGAAGCTTTCTTT
CASRDRGREAFF
>NA|TRBJ2-1|NA|TRBV4-3
TGCGCCAGCAGCCAAGACGTCTACCCGAGCTCCTACAATGAGCAGTTCTTC
CASSQDVYPSSYNEQFF
>NA|TRBJ1-2|NA|TRBV4-3
TGCGCCAGCAGCCAAGATCAGACAGGAGGCTATGGCTACACCTTC
CASSQDQTGGYGYTF
>NA|TRBJ2-1|NA|TRBV7-2
TGTGCCAGCAGCTTCACCGACTCCTACAATGAGCAGTTCTTC
CASSFTDSYNEQFF
>NA|TRBJ1-2|NA|TRBV9
TGTGCCAGCAGCGGCCAGACGTTCCTTAAAGGCTACACCTTC
CASSGQTFLKGYTF
>TRBD2|TRBJ2-1|NA|TRBV5-6
TGTGCCAGCAGCGCGACTAGCGGGGGGGTCATCTCCTACAATGAGCAGTTCTTC
CASSATSGGVISYNEQFF
>NA|TRBJ2-7|NA|TRBV7-9
TGTGCCAGCAGCCGCCCGGGACGGTCCTACGAGCAGTACTTC
CASSRPGRSYEQYF
>NA|TRBJ2-3|NA|TRBV28
TGTGCCAGCACCTTAGGGTCGGATACGCAGTATTTT
CASTLGSDTQYF
>NA|TRBJ2-7|NA|TRBV7-2
TGTGCCAGCAGCTTAGGGGATAGCGGTGAGGATTCCTACGAGCAGTACTTC
CASSLGDSGEDSYEQYF
>NA|TRBJ2-3|NA|TRBV4-3
TGCGCCAGCAGCCAAGATTCTCCAAGCACAGATACGCAGTATTTT
CASSQDSPSTDTQYF
>NA|TRBJ2-3|NA|TRBV6-1
TGTGCCAGCAGTGATATGTGGGGGGGGCACAGCACAGATACGCAGTATTTT
CASSDMWGGHSTDTQYF
>NA|TRBJ2-1|once|TRBV19
TGTGCCAGTAGTATGGACCGAAACAATGAGCAGTTCTTC
CASSMDRNNEQFF
>NA|TRBJ1-1|NA|TRBV7-3
TGTGCCAGCAGCCCACGACTGGGGATGAACACTGAAGCTTTCTTT
CASSPRLGMNTEAFF
>NA|TRBJ1-1|NA|TRBV5-1
TGCGCCAGCAGCCCGGAGTGGGGGGTAGTGAACACTGAAGCTTTCTTT
CASSPEWGVVNTEAFF
>NA|TRBJ1-2|NA|TRBV9
TGTGCCAGCAGCGACGGGCTTTCCTATGGCTACACCTTC
CASSDGLSYGYTF
>TRBD2|TRBJ2-3|NA|TRBV30
TGTGCCTGGAGCGCTAGCGGAAACACAGATACGCAGTATTTT
CAWSASGNTDTQYF
>NA|TRBJ1-5|NA|TRBV7-3
TGTGCCAGCAGCCGACCGGGTGTAAACCAGCCCCAGCATTTT
CASSRPGVNQPQHF
>NA|TRBJ2-7|NA|TRBV7-9
TGTGCCAGCAGCTTAGCGACAGCCGAGCAGTACTTC
CASSLATAEQYF
>NA|TRBJ1-4|NA|TRBV2
TGTGCCAGCAGTGACTTAACAGATGGTTTTGAAAAACTGTTTTTT
CASSDLTDGFEKLFF
>NA|TRBJ1-4|NA|TRBV4-1
TGCGCCAGCAGCCAGTTAGCAGACAGTGAAAATGAAAAACTGTTTTTT
CASSQLADSENEKLFF
>NA|TRBJ2-7|NA|TRBV4-3
TGCGCCAGCAGCCAAGATTCTAGTCTAAGAGACTTCGAGCAGTACTTC
CASSQDSSLRDFEQYF
>TRBD2|TRBJ2-2|NA|TRBV27
TGTGCCAGCAGTTTATTTCGGGGGGCCGGGGAGCTGTTTTTT
CASSLFRGAGELFF
>NA|TRBJ2-2|NA|TRBV4-3
TGCGCCAGCAGCCAAGAAGCCCCCTCGAGGGGTACCGGGGAGCTGTTTTTT
CASSQEAPSRGTGELFF
>TRBD1|TRBJ2-7|NA|TRBV5-6
TGTGCCAGCAGCTGGGACAGGGCTTTCCCCGAGCAGTACTTC
CASSWDRAFPEQYF
>NA|TRBJ2-1|NA|TRBV11-2
TGTGCCAGCAGCTGGGGCGAGAATGAGCAGTTCTTC
CASSWGENEQFF
>TRBD2|TRBJ2-7|NA|TRBV6-5
TGTGCCAGCAGTTACTCGAGGGGGACTAGCGAGCAGTACTTC
CASSYSRGTSEQYF
>NA|TRBJ2-3|NA|TRBV7-8
TGTGCCAGCAGCTTAAGGTTCGCAGGGACAGATACGCAGTATTTT
CASSLRFAGTDTQYF